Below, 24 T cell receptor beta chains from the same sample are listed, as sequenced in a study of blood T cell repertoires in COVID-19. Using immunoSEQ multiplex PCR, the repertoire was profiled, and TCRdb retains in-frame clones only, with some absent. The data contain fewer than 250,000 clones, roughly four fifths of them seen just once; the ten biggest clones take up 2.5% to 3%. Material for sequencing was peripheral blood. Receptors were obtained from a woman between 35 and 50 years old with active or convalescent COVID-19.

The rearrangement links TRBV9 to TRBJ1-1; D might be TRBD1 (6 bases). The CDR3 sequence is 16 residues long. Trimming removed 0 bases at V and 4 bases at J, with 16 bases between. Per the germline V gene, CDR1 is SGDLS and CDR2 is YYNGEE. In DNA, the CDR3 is TGTGCCAGCAGCGTAGACCCAGGGGCCCTATTCACTGAAGCTTTCTTT. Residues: CASSVDPGALFTEAFF.

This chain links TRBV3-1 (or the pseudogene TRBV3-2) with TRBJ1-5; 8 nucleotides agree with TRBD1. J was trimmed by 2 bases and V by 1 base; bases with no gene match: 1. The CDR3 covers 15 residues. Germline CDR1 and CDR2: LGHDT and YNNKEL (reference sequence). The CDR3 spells CASSQADRGNQPQHF. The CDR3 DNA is TGTGCCAGCAGCCAAGCGGACAGGGGCAATCAGCCCCAGCATTTT.

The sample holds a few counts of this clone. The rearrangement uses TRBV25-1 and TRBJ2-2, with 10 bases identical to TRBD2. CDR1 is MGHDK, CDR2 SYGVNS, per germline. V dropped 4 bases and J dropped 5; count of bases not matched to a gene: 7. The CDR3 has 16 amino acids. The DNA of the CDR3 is TGTGCCAGCAGTGTCCAGCGGGAGGGAGAGACCGGGGAGCTGTTTTTT. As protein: CASSVQREGETGELFF.

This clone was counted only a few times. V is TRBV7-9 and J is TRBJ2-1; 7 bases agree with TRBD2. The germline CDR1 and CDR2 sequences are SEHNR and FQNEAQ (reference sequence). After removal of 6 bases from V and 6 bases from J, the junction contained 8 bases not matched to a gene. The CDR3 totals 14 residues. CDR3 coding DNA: TGTGCCAGCAGTCCGGGAGGCCGGAGCAATGAGCAGTTCTTC. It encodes CASSPGGRSNEQFF.

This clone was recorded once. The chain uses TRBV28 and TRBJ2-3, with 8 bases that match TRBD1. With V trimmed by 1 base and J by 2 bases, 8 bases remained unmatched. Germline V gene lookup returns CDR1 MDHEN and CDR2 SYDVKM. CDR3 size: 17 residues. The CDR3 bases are TGTGCCAGCAGTTTATTCGGACAGGGTGAATCCACAGATACGCAGTATTTT. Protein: CASSLFGQGESTDTQYF.

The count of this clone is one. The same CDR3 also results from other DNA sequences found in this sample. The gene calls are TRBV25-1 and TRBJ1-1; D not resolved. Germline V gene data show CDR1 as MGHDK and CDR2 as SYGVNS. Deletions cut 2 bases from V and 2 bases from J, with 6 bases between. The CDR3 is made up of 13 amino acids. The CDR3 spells CASSEEGNTEAFF. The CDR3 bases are TGTGCCAGCAGTGAAGAGGGAAACACTGAAGCTTTCTTT.

For the CDR3, the DNA is TGTGCCAGCAGCTTAGGCGGGGGGGCAGGGAAGTTGGAGACCCAGTACTTC. This translates into CASSLGGGAGKLETQYF. The V and J genes are TRBV11-3 and TRBJ2-5; 9 nucleotides agree with TRBD2. Germline trimming cut 1 base from V and 5 bases from J; bases unmatched to any gene: 11. The V gene's germline CDR1 is SGHNT and CDR2 YENEEA. CDR3 size: 17 residues.

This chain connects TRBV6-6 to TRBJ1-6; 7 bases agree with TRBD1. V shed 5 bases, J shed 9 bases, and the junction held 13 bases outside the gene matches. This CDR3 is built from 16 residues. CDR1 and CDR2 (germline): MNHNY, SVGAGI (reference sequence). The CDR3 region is CASSGGLTGTGSPLHF. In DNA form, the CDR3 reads TGTGCCAGCAGTGGAGGTCTGACAGGGACCGGTTCACCCCTCCACTTT.

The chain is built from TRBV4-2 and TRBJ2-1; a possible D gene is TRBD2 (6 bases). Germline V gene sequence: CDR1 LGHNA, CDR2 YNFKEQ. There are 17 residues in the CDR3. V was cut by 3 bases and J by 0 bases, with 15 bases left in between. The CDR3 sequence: CASSQRPGDSSYNEQFF. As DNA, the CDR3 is TGTGCCAGCAGCCAGAGGCCGGGAGACAGCTCCTACAATGAGCAGTTCTTC.

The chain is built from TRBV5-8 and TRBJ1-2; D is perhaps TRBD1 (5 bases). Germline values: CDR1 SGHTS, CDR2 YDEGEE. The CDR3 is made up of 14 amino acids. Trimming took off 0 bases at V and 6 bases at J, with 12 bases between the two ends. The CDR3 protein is CASSLVSRVHGYTF. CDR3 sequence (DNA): TGTGCCAGCAGCTTGGTATCCAGGGTCCATGGCTACACCTTC.

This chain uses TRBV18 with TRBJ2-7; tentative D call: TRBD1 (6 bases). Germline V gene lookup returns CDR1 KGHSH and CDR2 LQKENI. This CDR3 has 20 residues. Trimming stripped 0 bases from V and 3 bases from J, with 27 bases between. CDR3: CASSPPFTRPTGTLVYEQYF. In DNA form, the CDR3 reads TGTGCCAGCTCACCACCGTTTACAAGGCCTACAGGGACCCTCGTCTACGAGCAGTACTTC.

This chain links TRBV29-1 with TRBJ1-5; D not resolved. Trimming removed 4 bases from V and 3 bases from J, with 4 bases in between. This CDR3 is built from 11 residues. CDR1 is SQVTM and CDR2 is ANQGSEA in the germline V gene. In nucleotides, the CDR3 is TGCAGCGTTGGGGCCAATCAGCCCCAGCATTTT. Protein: CSVGANQPQHF.

The CDR3 is CASSLGVSNDYGYTF. The CDR3 DNA follows: TGTGCCAGCAGCTTGGGAGTTTCTAACGACTATGGCTACACCTTC. The J gene is TRBJ1-2, the V gene TRBV5-4; unclear D gene. This CDR3 comprises 15 residues. In germline, CDR1 is SGHNT, CDR2 YYREEE (reference sequence). V lost 0 bases to trimming and J lost 3 bases, with 12 bases between them.

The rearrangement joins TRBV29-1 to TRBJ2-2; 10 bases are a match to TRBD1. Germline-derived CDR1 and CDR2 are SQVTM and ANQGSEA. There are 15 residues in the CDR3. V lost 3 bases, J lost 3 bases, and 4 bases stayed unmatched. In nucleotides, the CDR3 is TGCAGCGTTGAGGGGACAGGGGAAGACACCGGGGAGCTGTTTTTT. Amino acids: CSVEGTGEDTGELFF.

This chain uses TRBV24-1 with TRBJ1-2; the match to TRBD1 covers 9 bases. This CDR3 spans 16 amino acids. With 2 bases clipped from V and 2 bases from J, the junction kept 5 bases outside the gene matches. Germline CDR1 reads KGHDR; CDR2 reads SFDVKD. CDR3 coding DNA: TGTGCCACCAGTGATTCCCGGACAGGGGTGAACTATGGCTACACCTTC. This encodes CATSDSRTGVNYGYTF.

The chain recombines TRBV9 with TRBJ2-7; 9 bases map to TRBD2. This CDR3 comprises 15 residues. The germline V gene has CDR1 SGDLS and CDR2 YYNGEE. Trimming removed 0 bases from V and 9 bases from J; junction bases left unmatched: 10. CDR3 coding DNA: TGTGCCAGCAGCGTAGATGCAGCGGGGGGATCTGGGCAGTACTTC. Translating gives CASSVDAAGGSGQYF.

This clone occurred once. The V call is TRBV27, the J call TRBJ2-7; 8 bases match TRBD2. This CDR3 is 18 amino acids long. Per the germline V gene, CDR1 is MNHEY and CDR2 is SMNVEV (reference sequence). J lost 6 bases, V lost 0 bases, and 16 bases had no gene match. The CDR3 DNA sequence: TGTGCCAGCAGTTTATCCAGTTCCGGGGGGGGGCGATGGCGCGAGCAGTACTTC. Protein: CASSLSSSGGGRWREQYF.

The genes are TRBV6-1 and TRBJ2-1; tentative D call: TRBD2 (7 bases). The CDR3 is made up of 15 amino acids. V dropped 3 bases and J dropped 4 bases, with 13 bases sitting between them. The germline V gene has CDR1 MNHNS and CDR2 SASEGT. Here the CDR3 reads CASSDRGEGYNEQFF. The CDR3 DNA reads TGTGCCAGCAGTGATAGGGGGGAGGGATACAATGAGCAGTTCTTC.

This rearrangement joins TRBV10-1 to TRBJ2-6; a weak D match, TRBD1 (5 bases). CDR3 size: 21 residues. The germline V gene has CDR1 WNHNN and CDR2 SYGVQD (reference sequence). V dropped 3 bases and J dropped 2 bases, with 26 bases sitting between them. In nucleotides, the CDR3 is TGCGCCAGCAGTGAAAGGATTGGGGTGAGGCAGGGTAGAGCTGGGGCCAACGTCCTGACTTTC. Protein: CASSERIGVRQGRAGANVLTF.

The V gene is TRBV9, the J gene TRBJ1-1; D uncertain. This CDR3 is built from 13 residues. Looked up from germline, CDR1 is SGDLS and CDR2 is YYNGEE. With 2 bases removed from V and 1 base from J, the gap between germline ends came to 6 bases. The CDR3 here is CASSVAANTEAFF. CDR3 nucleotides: TGTGCCAGCAGCGTGGCGGCGAACACTGAAGCTTTCTTT.

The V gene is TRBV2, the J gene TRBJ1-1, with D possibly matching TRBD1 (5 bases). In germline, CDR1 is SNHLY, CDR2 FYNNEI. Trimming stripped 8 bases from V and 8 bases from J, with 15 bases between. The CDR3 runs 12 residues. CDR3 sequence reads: CASQPGRGEAFF. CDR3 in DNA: TGTGCCAGCCAACCAGGGAGGGGAGAAGCTTTCTTT.

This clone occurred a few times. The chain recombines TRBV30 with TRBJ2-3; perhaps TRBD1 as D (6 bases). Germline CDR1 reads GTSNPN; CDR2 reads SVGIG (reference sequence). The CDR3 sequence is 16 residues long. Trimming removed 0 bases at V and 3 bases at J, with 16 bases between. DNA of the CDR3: TGTGCCTGGAGTGTAACCCAGGGGTATCAGACAGATACGCAGTATTTT. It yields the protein CAWSVTQGYQTDTQYF. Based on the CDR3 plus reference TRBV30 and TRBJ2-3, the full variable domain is SQTIHQWPATLVQPVGSPLSLECTVEGTSNPNLYWYRQAAGRGLQLLFYSVGIGQISSEVPQNLSASRPQDRQFILSSKKLLLSDSGFYLCAWSVTQGYQTDTQYFGPGTRLTVL.

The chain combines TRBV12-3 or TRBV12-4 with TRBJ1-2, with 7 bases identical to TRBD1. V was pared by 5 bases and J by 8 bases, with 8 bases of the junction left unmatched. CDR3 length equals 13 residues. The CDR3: CASSTTGVKGYTF. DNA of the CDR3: TGTGCCAGCAGTACAACAGGGGTAAAAGGCTACACCTTC.

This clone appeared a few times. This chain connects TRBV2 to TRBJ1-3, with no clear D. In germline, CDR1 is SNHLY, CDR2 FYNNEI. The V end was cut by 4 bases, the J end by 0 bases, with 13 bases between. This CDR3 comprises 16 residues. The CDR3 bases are TGTGCCAGCAGTGGTCGGGATCTACTCTCTGGAAACACCATATATTTT. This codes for CASSGRDLLSGNTIYF.